Given below is one T cell receptor (beta chain) in context. Its target is not known. The sample originates from a study of cytomegalovirus exposure and HLA in healthy donors. Broader study findings: TCR beta chain V- and J-gene trimming was linked, in a later analysis, to a missense variant in DCLRE1C. Many donors carried some public TCRs, although rarity characterized most TCR sequences. Analysis was performed later, and it showed HLA-associated TCR beta chains to be more clonally expanded than equally common others.

Donors were nominally healthy when sampled, though unrecorded immune exposures were likely. There are 13 residues in the CDR3. The V and J ends lost 3 bases and 2 bases respectively, with 7 bases between them. Germline V CDR1 and CDR2: SGHAT, FQNNGV. Primers for the PCR totalled 60 Vbeta and 13 Jbeta. Libraries were prepared by immunoSEQ multiplex PCR; TCRdb keeps only in-frame clonotypes and omits some of them. This table has about 150,000 clones, about three fifths appearing once. This clonotype was obtained from a woman aged 25 to 39 in good health and CMV-seropositive. The sequenced material came from PBMCs. The chain couples TRBV11-2 to TRBJ1-2; D call uncertain. This CDR3 is CASSLGVNYGYTF. In DNA form, the CDR3 reads TGTGCCAGCAGCTTGGGAGTAAACTATGGCTACACCTTC. Full variable domain (missing parts from reference TRBV11-2 and TRBJ1-2): EAGVAQSPRYKIIEKRQSVAFWCNPISGHATLYWYQQILGQGPKLLIQFQNNGVVDDSQLPKDRFSAERLKGVDSTLKIQPAKLEDSAVYLCASSLGVNYGYTFGSGTRLTVV.